These 10 T cell receptor beta chains were all obtained from the same sample, sequenced in a study of shared clonotypes between healthy human individuals. Method: immunoSEQ multiplex PCR; TCRdb's copy keeps in-frame clones and lacks some. The sample includes about 2.4 million clones, approximately 93% of them seen just once. The sequenced sample was naive CD4+ T cells from PBMCs. Stated subset: CD45RA+ positively selected. Receptors originate from a man aged 18-30 years in good health. Some clones in this sample may be carry-over from other donors' samples.

The chain employs TRBV11-3 and TRBJ2-5; TRBD2 might be the D (5 bases). The J call may be mistaken, given a closer DNA end match to TRBJ2-7. The CDR3 length is 14 residues. Germline V gene data show CDR1 as SGHNT and CDR2 as YENEEA. CDR3 loop: CASSLGRTRDEQYF. The CDR3 nucleotides are TGTGCCAGCAGCTTAGGGAGAACTAGAGACGAGCAGTACTTC.

The chain is built from TRBV5-4 and TRBJ1-1; TRBD1 matches at 7 bases. This CDR3 has 15 residues. V was clipped by 4 bases and J by 1 base; unmatched bases: 7. CDR1 is SGHNT, CDR2 YYREEE, per germline (reference sequence). This chain's CDR3 is CASSLARTGNTEAFF. CDR3 nucleotides: TGTGCCAGCAGCCTAGCCCGGACAGGGAACACTGAAGCTTTCTTT.

The genes are TRBV27 and TRBJ2-3; no definite D call. The CDR3 runs 15 residues. CDR1 is MNHEY, CDR2 SMNVEV, per germline (reference sequence). Deletions cut 0 bases from V and 0 bases from J, with 7 bases between. The CDR3 is CASSLSSPSTDTQYF. CDR3 in DNA: TGTGCCAGCAGTTTATCCTCCCCGAGCACAGATACGCAGTATTTT.

This chain connects TRBV7-8 to TRBJ2-7; unclear D gene. The CDR3 sequence is 15 residues long. V lost 0 bases and J lost 3, with 12 bases in between. Germline lookup yields CDR1 SGHVS and CDR2 FQNEAQ. The CDR3 DNA is TGTGCCAGCAGCTTAGCGCGAGGTAGCAGCTACGAGCAGTACTTC. Protein product: CASSLARGSSYEQYF. Full variable domain (missing parts from reference TRBV7-8 and TRBJ2-7): GAGVSQSPRYKVAKRGQDVALRCDPISGHVSLFWYQQALGQGPEFLTYFQNEAQLDKSGLPSDRFFAERPEGSVSTLKIQRTQQEDSAVYLCASSLARGSSYEQYFGPGTRLTVT.

The chain has TRBV11-2 and TRBJ2-1, with a weak D call TRBD2 (6 bases). V shed 3 bases and J shed 1 base, with 16 bases lying between them. The CDR3 consists of 17 residues. Per the germline V gene, CDR1 is SGHAT and CDR2 is FQNNGV. CDR3 sequence (DNA): TGTGCCAGCAGCTTTCTGTCCGGGAGCGAGTCCTACAATGAGCAGTTCTTC. Protein sequence: CASSFLSGSESYNEQFF.

J is TRBJ2-3 and V is TRBV29-1, with D possibly matching TRBD2 (6 bases). Germline CDR1 reads SQVTM; CDR2 reads ANQGSEA. V was clipped by 7 bases and J by 3 bases, with 14 bases between them. The CDR3 is made up of 13 amino acids. CDR3 in DNA: TGCAGCGCTTCGACTAGTGTAACAGATACGCAGTATTTT. Its translation: CSASTSVTDTQYF.

To note about this clone: Other DNA sequences in the same sample also yield this CDR3. V gene TRBV14 combines with J gene TRBJ1-2; a weak D match, TRBD1 (5 bases). The germline V gene has CDR1 SGHDN and CDR2 FVKESK. Trimming left V 4 bases short and J 3 bases short, with 9 bases between. CDR3 size: 13 residues. CDR3 residues: CASSPGTDYGYTF. CDR3 nucleotides: TGTGCCAGCAGCCCCGGGACGGACTATGGCTACACCTTC.

In DNA, the CDR3 is TGTGCCAGCAGCGTAGAGGGGTCACAGCCCCAGCATTTT. Its protein product is CASSVEGSQPQHF. This rearrangement joins TRBV9 to TRBJ1-5; maybe TRBD1 (5 bases). CDR3 size: 13 residues. V lost 0 bases and J lost 7, with 8 bases in between. Germline V gene lookup returns CDR1 SGDLS and CDR2 YYNGEE.

The J gene is TRBJ1-2, the V gene TRBV11-2, with D unclear. The CDR3 is made up of 15 amino acids. Trimming cost V 2 bases and J 1 base, with 11 bases left between them. CDR1 is SGHAT and CDR2 is FQNNGV in the germline V gene. CDR3 sequence reads: CASSLSADYNYGYTF. The CDR3 nucleotides are TGTGCCAGCAGCTTATCGGCGGATTATAACTATGGCTACACCTTC. The variable domain in full, completed from reference TRBV11-2 and TRBJ1-2, reads EAGVAQSPRYKIIEKRQSVAFWCNPISGHATLYWYQQILGQGPKLLIQFQNNGVVDDSQLPKDRFSAERLKGVDSTLKIQPAKLEDSAVYLCASSLSADYNYGYTFGSGTRLTVV.

The V gene is TRBV7-2, the J gene TRBJ1-3; D perhaps matches TRBD1 (5 bases). The ends were cut back, 1 base at V and 2 bases at J, with 12 bases in the middle. Per the germline V gene, CDR1 is SGHTA and CDR2 is FQGNSA. The CDR3 is 16 residues long. CDR3 coding DNA: TGTGCCAGCAGCTTAGTGGTCCAGGGAACTGGAAACACCATATATTTT. Its translation is CASSLVVQGTGNTIYF.